The source of this T cell receptor beta chain is a study of patients and donors after allogeneic stem cell transplantation. The CDR3 consists of 15 residues. Deletions cut 2 bases from V and 0 bases from J, with 10 bases between. Germline V lookup: CDR1 SGHVS, CDR2 FNYEAQ. TCRdb reanalysed the RT-PCR reads using MiXCR and keeps one entry per CDR3 protein. The sample has 400,000 to 450,000 distinct CDR3 sequences, approximately 16% seen once. The sequence was obtained from a human donor who was either an allogeneic HSCT recipient or a stem cell or donor lymphocyte infusion donor (not recorded which). It is not recorded whose cells these are; they may come from a transplant donor. Sequenced: blood, either unsorted or a sorted T cell fraction (not recorded which). The chain employs TRBV7-6 and TRBJ1-1; tentatively, D is TRBD1 (5 bases). The CDR3 spells CASSLRGGLNTEAFF. CDR3 sequence (DNA): TGTGCCAGCAGCTTACGCGGGGGTTTGAACACTGAAGCTTTCTTT. Based on the CDR3 plus reference TRBV7-6 and TRBJ1-1, the full variable domain is GAGVSQSPRYKVTKRGQDVALRCDPISGHVSLYWYRQALGQGPEFLTYFNYEAQQDKSGLPNDRFSAERPEGSISTLTIQRTEQRDSAMYRCASSLRGGLNTEAFFGQGTRLTVV.